This T cell receptor beta chain comes out of a study of shared clonotypes between healthy human individuals. It was CD45RO-negative cells, positively selected for CCR7, that made up naive CD8 cells, with terminally differentiated effector memory CD45RA+ cells excluded. Those who donated, Caucasian adults without exception, all lived in Nashville, Tennessee. V was clipped by 5 bases and J by 2 bases; unmatched bases: 4. Germline lookup yields CDR1 SGHAT and CDR2 FQDESV (reference sequence). The length of the CDR3 is 14 residues. Source study methods: Without quality scores, immunoSEQ junctional reads could not be filtered like full-length reads. Only in-frame clones appear in the TCRdb table, and some are missing; sequencing was by immunoSEQ multiplex PCR. That table gives V, J and clone size, and the DNA gave D and trimming. This sample yields around 2.1 million clones, of which 93% are seen a single time; around 1.7% belongs to the top ten.

V is TRBV11-1 and J is TRBJ2-3; 7 nucleotides line up with TRBD2. Input material: naive CD8+ T cells from PBMCs. The TCR originated in a man aged 18-30 years in good health. Some clones in this sample may be carry-over from other donors' samples. The CDR3 protein is CASSQRGNTDTQYF. The CDR3 DNA is TGTGCCAGCAGCCAGCGGGGAAACACAGATACGCAGTATTTT.